These 23 T cell receptor beta chains were all obtained from the same sample, sequenced in a study of cytomegalovirus exposure and HLA in healthy donors. In the PCR, 60 Vbeta and 13 Jbeta primers were used. The protocol was immunoSEQ multiplex PCR, while the TCRdb copy is restricted to in-frame clones and leaves out a portion. This table holds tens of thousands of clones. The sequenced material came from PBMCs. All receptors derive from a woman aged 40-49 years in good health and CMV-seropositive.

Remarks on this clone: One end of the junction fails to match germline, which may point to a read error. The chain has TRBV7-8 and TRBJ1-2; perhaps TRBD1 as D (6 bases). The germline gives CDR1 SGHVS, CDR2 FQNEAQ. The CDR3 is 15 amino acids. This chain's CDR3 is CASSLARGPYYGYTF. CDR3 DNA: TGTGCCAGCAGCCTAGCCAGGGGACCATACTATGGCTACACCTTC.

This chain links TRBV9 with TRBJ1-1; maybe TRBD1 (6 bases). Looked up from germline, CDR1 is SGDLS and CDR2 is YYNGEE. The CDR3 totals 14 residues. With 3 bases removed from V and 5 bases from J, the gap between germline ends came to 14 bases. CDR3 nucleotide sequence: TGTGCCAGCAGCGCTCAGCTCAGGGGTACTGAAGCTTTCTTT. Translating it yields CASSAQLRGTEAFF.

The chain carries TRBV11-2 and TRBJ1-2; D unresolved. Germline values: CDR1 SGHAT, CDR2 FQNNGV. With 5 bases removed from V and 8 bases from J, the gap between germline ends came to 24 bases. This CDR3 is built from 16 residues. CDR3: CASSRPGVSYLGGYTF. The CDR3 DNA follows: TGTGCCAGCAGCCGTCCCGGGGTCTCTTACCTTGGGGGCTACACCTTC.

The chain recombines TRBV5-1 with TRBJ2-1; TRBD2 matches at 12 bases. This CDR3 comprises 15 residues. J was trimmed by 7 bases and V by 3 bases; bases with no gene match: 5. Germline lookup yields CDR1 SGHRS and CDR2 YFSETQ. CDR3 region: CASSYAGTSGNEQFF. DNA for the CDR3: TGCGCCAGCAGCTACGCCGGGACTAGCGGGAATGAGCAGTTCTTC.

This rearrangement joins TRBV6-4 to TRBJ2-5; TRBD2 agrees at 15 bases. Germline V gene lookup returns CDR1 MRHNA and CDR2 SNTAGT. V shed 2 bases, J shed 2 bases, and the junction held 0 bases outside the gene matches. The CDR3 is 16 residues long. CDR3 nucleotide sequence: TGTGCCAGCAGTGACGGACTAGCGGGGGGGCAAGAGACCCAGTACTTC. It is translated as CASSDGLAGGQETQYF.

This chain uses TRBV2 with TRBJ2-3; 14 positions match TRBD2. V lost 6 bases to trimming and J lost 0 bases; unmatched junction nucleotides: 11. This CDR3 is 19 amino acids long. The V gene's germline CDR1 is SNHLY and CDR2 FYNNEI. The CDR3 sequence is CASSRTGLAGDTSTDTQYF. The CDR3 nucleotides read TGTGCCAGCAGCCGAACGGGACTAGCGGGGGATACTAGCACAGATACGCAGTATTTT.

CDR3 in DNA: TGCGCCAGCAAATCCAACATACAGGGAAACACTGAAGCTTTCTTT. This codes for CASKSNIQGNTEAFF. This chain connects TRBV5-1 to TRBJ1-1, with D perhaps TRBD1 (6 bases). This CDR3 region has 15 residues. Trimming took 6 bases from V and 2 from J, leaving 17 bases between them. Germline CDR1 and CDR2: SGHRS and YFSETQ.

The V call is TRBV14, the J call TRBJ2-5, with D unresolved. The DNA end lines up better with TRBJ2-7; the J call may be wrong. Germline V gene sequence: CDR1 SGHDN, CDR2 FVKESK. The CDR3 runs to 9 residues. CDR3 bases: TGTGCCAGCAGCCTCGAGCAGTACTTC. Its translation is CASSLEQYF.

The genes are TRBV4-1 and TRBJ1-1; TRBD1 is a possible D gene (5 bases). The V gene lost 4 bases and the J gene lost 7 bases, with 19 bases spanning the gap. Germline V lookup: CDR1 MGHRA, CDR2 YSYEKL. CDR3 length: 15 amino acids. CDR3 bases: TGCGCCAGCAGCCGCACCGGAAGATGGGGGGGTGAAGCTTTCTTT. Amino acids: CASSRTGRWGGEAFF.

The chain is built from TRBV28 and TRBJ2-6; 12 nucleotides agree with TRBD1. Trimming removed 4 bases from V and 1 base from J; junction bases left unmatched: 14. CDR1 is MDHEN and CDR2 is SYDVKM in the germline V gene. This CDR3 has 21 amino acids. The CDR3 DNA reads as TGTGCCAGCAGTTCCCCGGGGTGGCCGGGACAGGGGGCTTCTGGGGCCAACGTCCTGACTTTC. Its protein is CASSSPGWPGQGASGANVLTF.

The J gene is TRBJ2-1, the V gene TRBV9; 9 nucleotides line up with TRBD2. The CDR3 is made up of 16 amino acids. V shed 0 bases and J 5 bases; nucleotides not matched to a gene: 6. CDR1 and CDR2 from the germline V gene are SGDLS and YYNGEE. CDR3 loop: CASSVAREREDNEQFF. The CDR3 DNA sequence: TGTGCCAGCAGCGTAGCGAGGGAGCGGGAGGACAATGAGCAGTTCTTC.

The chain recombines TRBV11-3 with TRBJ2-3, with TRBD2 matching over 9 bases. This CDR3 spans 16 amino acids. Germline V gene data show CDR1 as SGHNT and CDR2 as YENEEA. V shed 0 bases, J shed 6 bases, and the junction held 7 bases outside the gene matches. Written as DNA, the CDR3 is TGTGCCAGCAGCTTAGATGGGCGGGGGGGGCAGGATACGCAGTATTTT. Translating it yields CASSLDGRGGQDTQYF.

The chain employs TRBV5-4 and TRBJ2-3; D might be TRBD2 (5 bases). The germline V and J ends were trimmed by 4 bases and 4 bases, with 13 bases remaining between them. The CDR3 runs 14 residues. Germline CDR1 SGHNT, CDR2 YYREEE (reference sequence). DNA of the CDR3: TGTGCCAGCAGCCTGGTCGGAGGTGCAGATACGCAGTATTTT. This sequence encodes CASSLVGGADTQYF.

V gene TRBV27 combines with J gene TRBJ2-1, with 7 bases fitting TRBD1. The CDR3 runs to 16 residues. Unmatched junction bases numbered 13, after V lost 5 bases and J lost 6 bases. Germline V gene lookup returns CDR1 MNHEY and CDR2 SMNVEV (reference sequence). The CDR3 DNA follows: TGTGCCAGCAGTCTCCGGACAGGCCTGACTCTCAATGAGCAGTTCTTC. Protein product: CASSLRTGLTLNEQFF.

Here the CDR3 DNA reads TGTGCCAGTAGTATAAACAGGGGAAATTCACCCCTCCACTTT. Translation gives CASSINRGNSPLHF. The chain links TRBV19 to TRBJ1-6, with 7 bases aligning to TRBD1. With 2 bases clipped from V and 7 bases from J, the junction kept 2 bases outside the gene matches. Per the germline V gene, CDR1 is LNHDA and CDR2 is SQIVND (reference sequence). This CDR3 spans 14 amino acids.

This chain links TRBV9 with TRBJ2-5; a weak D match, TRBD2 (5 bases). With 4 bases removed from V and 2 bases from J, the gap between germline ends came to 24 bases. The CDR3 length is 18 residues. Germline CDR1 reads SGDLS; CDR2 reads YYNGEE. The CDR3 region has the DNA TGTGCCAGCAGCCCCAATCCGAGGGCTAGAAGGCAACAAGAGACCCAGTACTTC. Amino acid sequence: CASSPNPRARRQQETQYF.

This chain connects TRBV5-1 to TRBJ2-1, with 9 bases fitting TRBD2. Germline V gives CDR1 SGHRS, CDR2 YFSETQ. The CDR3 spans 16 residues. Trimming took 3 bases from V and 0 from J; bases not matched to a gene: 4. CDR3 residues: CASSSHSGSSYNEQFF. CDR3 DNA: TGCGCCAGCAGCTCCCATAGCGGGAGCTCCTACAATGAGCAGTTCTTC.

The chain combines TRBV9 with TRBJ2-2; 7 nucleotides agree with TRBD1. With V trimmed by 4 bases and J by 1 base, 4 bases remained unmatched. The CDR3 sequence is 15 residues long. Per the germline V gene, CDR1 is SGDLS and CDR2 is YYNGEE. The CDR3 sequence: CASSSRTGNTGELFF. The CDR3 bases are TGTGCCAGCAGCTCCCGGACAGGGAACACCGGGGAGCTGTTTTTT. The full variable domain, its missing parts supplied by reference TRBV9 and TRBJ2-2, is DSGVTQTPKHLITATGQRVTLRCSPRSGDLSVYWYQQSLDQGLQFLIQYYNGEERAKGNILERFSAQQFPDLHSELNLSSLELGDSALYFCASSSRTGNTGELFFGEGSRLTVL.

The V and J genes are TRBV4-2 and TRBJ1-3; possible D gene TRBD1, 6 bases. Germline lookup yields CDR1 LGHNA and CDR2 YNFKEQ. V was clipped by 0 bases and J by 4 bases, with 13 bases between them. The length of the CDR3 is 16 residues. The CDR3 spells CASSQDEQGGGNTIYF. CDR3 bases: TGTGCCAGCAGCCAAGATGAACAGGGAGGGGGAAACACCATATATTTT.

The chain combines TRBV28 with TRBJ2-7; D unresolved. Germline CDR1 and CDR2: MDHEN and SYDVKM. The CDR3 has 16 amino acids. The V and J ends lost 6 bases and 3 bases respectively, with 21 bases between them. As DNA, the CDR3 is TGTGCCAGCAGCCCCTACCGCCTTTCCCAAGTCTACGAGCAGTACTTC. It is translated as CASSPYRLSQVYEQYF.

The chain couples TRBV5-4 to TRBJ2-7; 11 bases map to TRBD2. CDR3 length equals 18 residues. Germline V gives CDR1 SGHNT, CDR2 YYREEE (reference sequence). Trimming took 0 bases from V and 0 from J; bases not matched to a gene: 8. The CDR3 region is CASSLGSGGLADSYEQYF. As DNA, the CDR3 is TGTGCCAGCAGCTTGGGGAGCGGGGGACTAGCGGACTCCTACGAGCAGTACTTC.

The chain recombines TRBV5-8 with TRBJ2-5, with TRBD1 matching over 8 bases. Germline CDR1 SGHTS, CDR2 YDEGEE. J was trimmed by 2 bases and V by 4 bases; bases with no gene match: 4. This CDR3 is built from 14 residues. In nucleotides, the CDR3 is TGTGCCAGCAGCGTCGGACAGGGACAAGAGACCCAGTACTTC. Its translation is CASSVGQGQETQYF.

The CDR3, as DNA: TGTGCCAGCAGCATAGGACTAGCGGGGGAGGTCGGTGAGCAGTTCTTC. This encodes CASSIGLAGEVGEQFF. The rearrangement joins TRBV5-4 to TRBJ2-1, with 13 positions matching TRBD2. Germline-derived CDR1 and CDR2 are SGHNT and YYREEE (reference sequence). After removal of 4 bases from V and 9 bases from J, the junction contained 10 bases not matched to a gene. The CDR3 runs to 16 residues.